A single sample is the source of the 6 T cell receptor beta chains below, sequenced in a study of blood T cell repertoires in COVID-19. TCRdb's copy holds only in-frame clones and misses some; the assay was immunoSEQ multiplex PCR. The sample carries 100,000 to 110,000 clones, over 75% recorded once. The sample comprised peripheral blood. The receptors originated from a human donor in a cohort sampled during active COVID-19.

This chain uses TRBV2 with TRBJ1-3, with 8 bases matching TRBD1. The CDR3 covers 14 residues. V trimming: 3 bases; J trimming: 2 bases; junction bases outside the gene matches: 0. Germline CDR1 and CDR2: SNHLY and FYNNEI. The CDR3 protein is CASSDRGPGNTIYF. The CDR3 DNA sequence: TGTGCCAGCAGTGACAGGGGGCCTGGAAACACCATATATTTT.

The CDR3 spells CASSQGSNQPQHF. CDR3 nucleotide sequence: TGTGCCAGCAGCCAGGGTAGCAATCAGCCCCAGCATTTT. J is TRBJ1-5 and V is TRBV6-5, with D perhaps TRBD1 (5 bases). The CDR3 loop spans 13 amino acids. CDR1 and CDR2 (germline): MNHEY, SVGAGI. V lost 6 bases, J lost 0 bases, and 6 bases lay in between.

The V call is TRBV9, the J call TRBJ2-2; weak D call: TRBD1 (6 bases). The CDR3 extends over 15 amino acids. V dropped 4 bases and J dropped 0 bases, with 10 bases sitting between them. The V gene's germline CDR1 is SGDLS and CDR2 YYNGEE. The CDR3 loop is CASSIRTANTGELFF. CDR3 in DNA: TGTGCCAGCAGCATTCGGACAGCGAACACCGGGGAGCTGTTTTTT.

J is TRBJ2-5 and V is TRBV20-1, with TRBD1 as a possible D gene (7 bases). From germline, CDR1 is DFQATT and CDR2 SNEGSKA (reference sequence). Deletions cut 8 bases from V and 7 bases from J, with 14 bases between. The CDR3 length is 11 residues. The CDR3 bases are TGCAGTTCACAGCAGGGGGGGACCCAGTACTTC. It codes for CSSQQGGTQYF.

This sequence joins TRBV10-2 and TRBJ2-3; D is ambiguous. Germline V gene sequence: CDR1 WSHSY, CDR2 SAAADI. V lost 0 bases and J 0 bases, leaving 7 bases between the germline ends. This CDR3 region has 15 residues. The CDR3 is CASSESPVSTDTQYF. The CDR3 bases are TGCGCCAGCAGTGAGTCCCCAGTTAGCACAGATACGCAGTATTTT.

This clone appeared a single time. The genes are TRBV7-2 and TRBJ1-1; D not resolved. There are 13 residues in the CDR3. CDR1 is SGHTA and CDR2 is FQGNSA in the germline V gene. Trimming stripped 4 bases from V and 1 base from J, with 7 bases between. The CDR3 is CASSYTGNTEAFF. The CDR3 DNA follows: TGTGCCAGCAGCTATACGGGGAACACTGAAGCTTTCTTT.